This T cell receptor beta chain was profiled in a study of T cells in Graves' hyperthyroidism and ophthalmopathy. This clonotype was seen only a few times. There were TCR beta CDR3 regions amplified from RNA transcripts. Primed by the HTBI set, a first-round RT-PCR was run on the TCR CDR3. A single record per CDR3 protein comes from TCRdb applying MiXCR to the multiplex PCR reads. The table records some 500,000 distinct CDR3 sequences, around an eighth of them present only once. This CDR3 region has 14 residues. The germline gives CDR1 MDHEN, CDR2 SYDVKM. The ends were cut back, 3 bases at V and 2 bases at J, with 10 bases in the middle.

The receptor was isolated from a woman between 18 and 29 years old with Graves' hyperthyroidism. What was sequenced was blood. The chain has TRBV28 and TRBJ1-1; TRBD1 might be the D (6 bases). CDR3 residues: CASSFRGANTEAFF. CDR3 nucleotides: TGTGCCAGCAGTTTTCGGGGGGCTAACACTGAAGCTTTCTTT. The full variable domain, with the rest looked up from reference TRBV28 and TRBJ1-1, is DVKVTQSSRYLVKRTGEKVFLECVQDMDHENMFWYRQDPGLGLRLIYFSYDVKMKEKGDIPEGYSVSREKKERFSLILESASTNQTSMYLCASSFRGANTEAFFGQGTRLTVV.